This T cell receptor beta chain was identified in a study of blood T cell repertoires in COVID-19. Across the study: PBMCs, B-cell-depleted T cells, or T cells were the source of the cDNA or gDNA that made up the material.

Measured with immunoSEQ multiplex PCR; TCRdb has only the in-frame clones, and not every one. The sample carries about 66,000 clones, roughly 84% recorded once. The CDR3 runs 16 residues. V gave up 0 bases and J gave up 5 bases; unmatched junction bases: 9. In germline, CDR1 is KGHSH, CDR2 LQKENI. Sequencing used peripheral blood. The chain couples TRBV18 to TRBJ2-5; TRBD2 matches at 7 bases. The clonotype was recovered from a man aged 50-60 years with active COVID-19. CDR3 amino acids: CASSPPGGRATETQYF. The CDR3 bases are TGTGCCAGCTCACCACCGGGAGGGAGGGCCACGGAGACCCAGTACTTC.